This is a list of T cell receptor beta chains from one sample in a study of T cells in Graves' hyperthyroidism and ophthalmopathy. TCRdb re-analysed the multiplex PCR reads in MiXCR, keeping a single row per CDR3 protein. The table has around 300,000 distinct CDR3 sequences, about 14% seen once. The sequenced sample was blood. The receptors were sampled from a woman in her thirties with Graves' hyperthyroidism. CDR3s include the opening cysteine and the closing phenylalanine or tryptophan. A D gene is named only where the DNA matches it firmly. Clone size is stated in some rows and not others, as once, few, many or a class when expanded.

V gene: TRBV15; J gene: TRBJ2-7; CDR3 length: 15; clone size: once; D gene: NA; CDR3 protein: CATSRDAGRTVEQYF; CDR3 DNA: TGTGCCACCAGCAGAGATGCAGGGAGGACGGTCGAGCAGTACTTC
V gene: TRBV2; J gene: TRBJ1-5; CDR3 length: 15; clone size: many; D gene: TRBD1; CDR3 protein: CASSGQGISNQPQHF; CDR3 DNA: TGTGCCAGCAGTGGACAGGGCATAAGCAATCAGCCCCAGCATTTT
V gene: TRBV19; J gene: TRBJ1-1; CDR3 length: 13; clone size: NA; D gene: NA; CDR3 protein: CAVPLEGLAEAFF; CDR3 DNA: TGTGCCGTGCCCCTTGAGGGGCTCGCTGAAGCTTTCTTT
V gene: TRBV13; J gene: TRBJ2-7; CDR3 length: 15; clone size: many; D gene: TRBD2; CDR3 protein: CASSPTSGRGSEQYF; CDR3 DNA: TGTGCCAGCAGCCCAACTAGCGGGAGGGGGTCCGAGCAGTACTTC
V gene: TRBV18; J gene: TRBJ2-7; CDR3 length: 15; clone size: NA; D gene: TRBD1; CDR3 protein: CASSPVGTVSPEQYF; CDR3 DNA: TGTGCCAGCTCACCAGTCGGGACAGTGTCTCCCGAGCAGTACTTC
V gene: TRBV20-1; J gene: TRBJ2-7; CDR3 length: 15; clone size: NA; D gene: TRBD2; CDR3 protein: CSAIGLAGPKYEQYF; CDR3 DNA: TGCAGTGCAATAGGACTAGCGGGGCCAAAGTACGAGCAGTACTTC
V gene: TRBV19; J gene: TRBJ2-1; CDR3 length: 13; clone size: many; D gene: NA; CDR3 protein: CASSMSQLGEQFF; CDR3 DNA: TGTGCCAGTAGTATGTCCCAGCTGGGCGAGCAGTTCTTC
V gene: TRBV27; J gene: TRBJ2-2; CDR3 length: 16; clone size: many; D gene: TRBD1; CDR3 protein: CASSPPGTGVTGELFF; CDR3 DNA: TGTGCCAGCAGTCCCCCCGGGACAGGAGTCACCGGGGAGCTGTTTTTT
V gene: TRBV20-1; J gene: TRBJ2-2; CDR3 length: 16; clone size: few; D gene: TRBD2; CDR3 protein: CSARDLRVAGEGELFF; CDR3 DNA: TGCAGTGCTAGAGATCTGAGGGTAGCGGGGGAGGGGGAGCTGTTTTTT
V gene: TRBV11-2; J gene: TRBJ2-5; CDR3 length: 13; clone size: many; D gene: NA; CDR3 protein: CASSLVPQETQYF; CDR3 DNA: TGTGCCAGCAGCTTAGTCCCCCAAGAGACCCAGTACTTC
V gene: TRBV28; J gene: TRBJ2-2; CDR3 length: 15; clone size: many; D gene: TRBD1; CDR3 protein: CASSRTGAGTGELFF; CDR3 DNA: TGTGCCAGCAGTAGGACAGGGGCGGGCACCGGGGAGCTGTTTTTT
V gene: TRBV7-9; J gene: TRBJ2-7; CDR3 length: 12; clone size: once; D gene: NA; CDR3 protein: CASSLGRDEQYF; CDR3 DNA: TGTGCCAGCAGCTTAGGGAGGGACGAGCAGTACTTC
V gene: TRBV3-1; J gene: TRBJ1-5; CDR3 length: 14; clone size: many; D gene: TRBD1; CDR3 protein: CASSPSGGNQPQHF; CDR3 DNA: TGTGCCAGCAGCCCGTCAGGGGGTAATCAGCCCCAGCATTTT
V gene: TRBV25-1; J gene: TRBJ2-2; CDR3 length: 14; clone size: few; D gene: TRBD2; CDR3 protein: CASSNRGRAGELFF; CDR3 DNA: TGTGCCAGCAGTAATCGCGGGAGGGCCGGGGAGCTGTTTTTT
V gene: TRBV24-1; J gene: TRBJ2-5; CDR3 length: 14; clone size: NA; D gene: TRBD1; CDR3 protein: CATSDLAGGETQYF; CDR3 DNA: TGTGCCACCAGTGACCTCGCAGGGGGCGAGACCCAGTACTTC
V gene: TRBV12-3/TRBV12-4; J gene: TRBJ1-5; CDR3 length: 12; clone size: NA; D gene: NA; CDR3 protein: CASSLSVQPQHF; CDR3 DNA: TGTGCCAGCAGTTTAAGTGTTCAGCCCCAGCATTTT
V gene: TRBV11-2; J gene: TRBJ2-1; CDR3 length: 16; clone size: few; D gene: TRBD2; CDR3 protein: CASCPPGLAGYNEQFF; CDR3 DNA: TGTGCCAGCTGCCCTCCGGGACTAGCGGGATACAATGAGCAGTTCTTC
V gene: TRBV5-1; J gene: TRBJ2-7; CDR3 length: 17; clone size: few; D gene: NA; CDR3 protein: CASSTEPPGTANHEQYF; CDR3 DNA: TGCGCCAGCAGCACGGAGCCACCCGGGACTGCTAACCACGAGCAGTACTTC
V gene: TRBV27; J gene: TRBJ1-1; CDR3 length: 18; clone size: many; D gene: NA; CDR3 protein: CASSPRTGKGLKYTEAFF; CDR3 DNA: TGTGCCAGCAGCCCCCGCACAGGAAAGGGTTTAAAGTACACTGAAGCTTTCTTT
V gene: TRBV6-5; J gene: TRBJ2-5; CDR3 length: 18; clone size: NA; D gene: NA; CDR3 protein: CASSYSHLSAWGQETQYF; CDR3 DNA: TGTGCCAGCAGTTACTCCCACTTATCGGCGTGGGGCCAAGAGACCCAGTACTTC
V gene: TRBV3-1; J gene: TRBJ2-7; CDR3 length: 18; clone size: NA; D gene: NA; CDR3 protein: CASSQVLGRSPQPYEQYF; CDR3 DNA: TGTGCCAGCAGCCAAGTATTGGGGAGGAGCCCGCAACCCTACGAGCAGTACTTC
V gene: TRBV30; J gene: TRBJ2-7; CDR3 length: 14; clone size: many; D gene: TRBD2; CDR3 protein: CAWTAPSGSREQYF; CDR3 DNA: TGTGCCTGGACAGCCCCTAGCGGGAGTCGCGAGCAGTACTTC
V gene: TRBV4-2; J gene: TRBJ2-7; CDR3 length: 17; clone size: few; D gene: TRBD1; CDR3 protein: CASSQDPRTGESYEQYF; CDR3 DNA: TGTGCCAGCAGCCAAGACCCCCGGACAGGGGAGAGTTACGAGCAGTACTTC
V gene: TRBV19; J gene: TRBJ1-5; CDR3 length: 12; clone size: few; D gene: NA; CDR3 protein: CASTGQRQPQHF; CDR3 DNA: TGTGCCAGTACAGGGCAGAGGCAGCCCCAGCATTTT
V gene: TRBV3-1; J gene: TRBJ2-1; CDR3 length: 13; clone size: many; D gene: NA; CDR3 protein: CASSQDPRDGQFF; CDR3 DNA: TGTGCCAGCAGCCAAGACCCTCGAGACGGGCAGTTCTTC
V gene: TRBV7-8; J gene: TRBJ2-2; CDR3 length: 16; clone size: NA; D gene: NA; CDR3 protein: CASSLGGIGRTGELFF; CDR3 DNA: TGTGCCAGCAGCCTAGGGGGGATTGGAAGGACCGGGGAGCTGTTTTTT
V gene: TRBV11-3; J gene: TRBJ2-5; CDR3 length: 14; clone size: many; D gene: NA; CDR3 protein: CASSVGRGSETQYF; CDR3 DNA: TGTGCCAGCAGCGTTGGAAGGGGCTCAGAGACCCAGTACTTC
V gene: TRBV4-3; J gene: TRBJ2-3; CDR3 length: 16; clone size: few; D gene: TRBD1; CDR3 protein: CASSQDGTGRRDTQYF; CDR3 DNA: TGCGCCAGCAGCCAAGATGGGACAGGGAGACGAGATACGCAGTATTTT
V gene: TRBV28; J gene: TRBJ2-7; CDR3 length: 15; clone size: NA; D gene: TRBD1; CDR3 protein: CASSLEGTVSYEQYF; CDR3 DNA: TGTGCCAGCAGTTTAGAGGGGACAGTCTCCTACGAGCAGTACTTC
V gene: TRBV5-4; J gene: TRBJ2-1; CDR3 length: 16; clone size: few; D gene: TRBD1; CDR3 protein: CASSLGDRGIYNEQFF; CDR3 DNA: TGTGCCAGCAGCTTGGGGGACAGGGGCATCTACAATGAGCAGTTCTTC
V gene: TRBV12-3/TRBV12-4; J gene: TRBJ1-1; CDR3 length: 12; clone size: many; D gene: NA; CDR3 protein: CASSPGTPEAFF; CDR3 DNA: TGTGCCAGCAGTCCGGGGACCCCAGAAGCTTTCTTT
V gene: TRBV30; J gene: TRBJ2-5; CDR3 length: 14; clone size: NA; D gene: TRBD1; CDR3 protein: CAWKRDRGRETQYF; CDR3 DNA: TGTGCCTGGAAAAGGGACAGGGGGAGAGAGACCCAGTACTTC
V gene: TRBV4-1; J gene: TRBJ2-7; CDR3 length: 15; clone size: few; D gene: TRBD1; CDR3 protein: CASSQTTGDFYEQYF; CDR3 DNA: TGCGCCAGCAGCCAGACGACAGGGGACTTTTACGAGCAGTACTTC
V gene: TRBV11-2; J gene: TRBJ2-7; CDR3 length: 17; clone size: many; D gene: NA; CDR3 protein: CASSFSGWRDHPSEQYF; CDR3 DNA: TGTGCCAGCAGCTTTTCGGGGTGGCGGGACCATCCCTCCGAGCAGTACTTC
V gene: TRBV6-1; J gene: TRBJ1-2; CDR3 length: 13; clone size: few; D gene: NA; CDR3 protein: CASMVRGGYGYTF; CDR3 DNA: TGTGCCAGCATGGTCAGGGGTGGCTATGGCTACACCTTC
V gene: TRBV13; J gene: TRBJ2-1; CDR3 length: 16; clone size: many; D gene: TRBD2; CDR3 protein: CASSPVKSAGGNEQFF; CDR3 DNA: TGTGCCAGCAGCCCTGTCAAATCGGCGGGAGGGAATGAGCAGTTCTTC
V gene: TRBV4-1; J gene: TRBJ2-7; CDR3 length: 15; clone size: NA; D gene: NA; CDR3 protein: CASSQPTDKGGEQYF; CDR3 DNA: TGCGCCAGCAGCCAACCGACGGACAAAGGTGGCGAGCAGTACTTC
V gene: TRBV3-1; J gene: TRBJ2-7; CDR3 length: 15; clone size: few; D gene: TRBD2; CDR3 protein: CASSQFGGVSYEQYF; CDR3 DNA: TGTGCCAGCAGCCAATTCGGGGGGGTCTCCTACGAGCAGTACTTC
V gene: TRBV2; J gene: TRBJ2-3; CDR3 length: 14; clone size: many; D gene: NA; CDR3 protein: CASSEISPTDTQYF; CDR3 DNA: TGTGCCAGCAGTGAGATTAGCCCCACAGATACGCAGTATTTT
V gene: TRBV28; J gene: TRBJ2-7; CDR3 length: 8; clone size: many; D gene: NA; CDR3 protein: CVPGEQYF; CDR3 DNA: TGTGTCCCTGGAGAGCAGTACTTC
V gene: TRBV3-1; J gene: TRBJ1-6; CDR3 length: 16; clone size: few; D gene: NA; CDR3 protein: CASSPPGGTYNSPLHF; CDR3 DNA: TGTGCCAGCAGCCCGCCGGGCGGAACCTATAATTCACCCCTCCACTTT
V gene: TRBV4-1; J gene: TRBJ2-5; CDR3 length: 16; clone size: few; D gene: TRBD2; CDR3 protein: CASSQAGLAFQETQYF; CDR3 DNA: TGCGCCAGCAGCCAAGCGGGACTAGCATTCCAAGAGACCCAGTACTTC
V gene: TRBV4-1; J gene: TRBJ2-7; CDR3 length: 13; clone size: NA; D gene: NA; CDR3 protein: CASSQVQSNEQYF; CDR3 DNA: TGCGCCAGCAGCCAAGTCCAGAGTAACGAGCAGTACTTC
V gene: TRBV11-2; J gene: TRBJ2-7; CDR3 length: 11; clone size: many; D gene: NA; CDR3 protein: CASSPHHEQYF; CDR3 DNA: TGTGCCAGCAGCCCACATCACGAGCAGTACTTC
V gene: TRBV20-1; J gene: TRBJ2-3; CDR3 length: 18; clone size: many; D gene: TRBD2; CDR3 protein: CSARDGVGLAGSTDTQYF; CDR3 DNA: TGCAGTGCTAGAGATGGGGTCGGACTAGCGGGGAGCACAGATACGCAGTATTTT
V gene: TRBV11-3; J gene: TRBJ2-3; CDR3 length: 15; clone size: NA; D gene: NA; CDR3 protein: CASSSQPKWWNTQYF; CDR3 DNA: TGTGCCAGCAGCTCACAACCCAAATGGTGGAATACGCAGTATTTT
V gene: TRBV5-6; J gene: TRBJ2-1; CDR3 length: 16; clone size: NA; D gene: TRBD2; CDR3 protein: CASTLAGRSSYNEQFF; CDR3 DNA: TGTGCCAGCACCTTAGCGGGCAGGAGCTCCTACAATGAGCAGTTCTTC
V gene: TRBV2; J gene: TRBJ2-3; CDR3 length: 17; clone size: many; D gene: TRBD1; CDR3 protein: CASSGGQGAEWTDTQYF; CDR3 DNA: TGTGCCAGCAGTGGCGGGCAGGGGGCGGAATGGACAGATACGCAGTATTTT
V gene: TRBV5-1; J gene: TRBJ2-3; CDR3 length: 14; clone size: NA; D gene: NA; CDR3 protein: CASSLEWFADTQYF; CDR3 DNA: TGCGCCAGCAGCTTGGAGTGGTTCGCAGATACGCAGTATTTT
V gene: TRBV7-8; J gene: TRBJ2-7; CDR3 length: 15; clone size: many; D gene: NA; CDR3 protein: CASSFHPIQGYEQYF; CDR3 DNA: TGTGCCAGCAGCTTCCACCCCATACAGGGTTACGAGCAGTACTTC
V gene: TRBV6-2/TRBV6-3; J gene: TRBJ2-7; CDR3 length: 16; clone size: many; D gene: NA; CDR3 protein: CASSPIRLESSYEQYF; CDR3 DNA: TGTGCCAGCAGTCCCATCCGACTGGAGAGCTCCTACGAGCAGTACTTC
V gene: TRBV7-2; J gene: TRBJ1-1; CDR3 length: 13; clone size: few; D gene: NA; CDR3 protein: CASSLTVHTEAFF; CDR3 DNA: TGTGCCAGCAGCTTAACGGTACACACTGAAGCTTTCTTT
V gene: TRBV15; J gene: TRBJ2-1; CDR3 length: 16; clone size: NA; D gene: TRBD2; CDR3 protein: CATSVETSGSINEQFF; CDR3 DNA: TGTGCCACCAGCGTAGAGACTAGCGGGAGTATCAATGAGCAGTTCTTC
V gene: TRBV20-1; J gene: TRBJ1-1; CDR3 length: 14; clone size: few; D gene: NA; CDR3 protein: CSARGARGDTEAFF; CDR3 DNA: TGCAGTGCTAGAGGGGCCCGGGGGGACACTGAAGCTTTCTTT
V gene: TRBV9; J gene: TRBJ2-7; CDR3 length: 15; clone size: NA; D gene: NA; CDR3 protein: CASSVARDRPGEQYF; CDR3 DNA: TGTGCCAGCAGCGTAGCTCGAGACAGACCAGGCGAGCAGTACTTC